This passage covers 20 T cell receptor beta chains from one sample sequenced in a study of T cell clonality in common variable immunodeficiency. Study findings and constraints: In common variable immunodeficiency, TCR beta chains reportedly carried fewer deletions and N-nucleotide insertions.

Profiled with immunoSEQ multiplex PCR; TCRdb holds only in-frame clones, not every one. The repertoire consists of some 25,000 clones, none detected only once. These TCRs are of unknown antigen specificity. Material: peripheral blood mononuclear cells. These receptors came from a human donor with common variable immunodeficiency.

The table lists this clone with many counts. The read falls 3 residues short of the CDR3 end, and the missing part is taken from the germline J gene. The chain combines TRBV20-1 with TRBJ1-1, with 8 bases fitting TRBD1. The CDR3 has 15 amino acids. Germline CDR1 DFQATT, CDR2 SNEGSKA (reference sequence). The V and J ends lost 0 bases and 3 bases, in that order; junction bases with no gene match: 6. The CDR3 bases that were read are TGCAGTGCTAGAGATTGGGCAGGGGGCGACACTGAA. Translating it yields CSARDWAGGDTE. The full CDR3 protein is CSARDWAGGDTEAFF.

This clone was recorded a few times. Read sequence stops 3 residues before the CDR3 end, and the germline J gene provides the missing end. The chain employs TRBV30 and TRBJ1-5; D gene unclear. Trimming left V 3 bases short and J 6 bases short, with 9 bases between. Per germline, CDR1 GTSNPN and CDR2 SVGIG (reference sequence). CDR3 size: 12 residues. Incomplete CDR3 DNA: TGTGCCTGGAGCGAGGGTAGTCAGCCC. It codes for CAWSEGSQP. The full-length CDR3 reads as CAWSEGSQPQHF. Supplemented by reference TRBV30 and TRBJ1-5, the full variable domain reads SQTIHQWPATLVQPVGSPLSLECTVEGTSNPNLYWYRQAAGRGLQLLFYSVGIGQISSEVPQNLSASRPQDRQFILSSKKLLLSDSGFYLCAWSEGSQPQHFGDGTRLSIL.

This clone was seen a handful of times. The read falls 3 residues short of the CDR3 end, and the missing part is taken from the germline J gene. The chain links TRBV30 to TRBJ2-2; 9 nucleotides align to TRBD2. The CDR3 loop spans 18 amino acids. With V trimmed by 0 bases and J by 2 bases, 10 bases remained unmatched. The V gene's germline CDR1 is GTSNPN and CDR2 SVGIG (reference sequence). CDR3 loop: CAWSVRVGGTSNTGELFF. The DNA read from the CDR3 is TGTGCCTGGAGTGTACGGGTTGGGGGGACTAGCAACACCGGGGAG.

With respect to this clone: The read ends 3 residues before the CDR3 terminus; that terminus is restored from the germline J gene. The chain carries TRBV6-2 or TRBV6-3 and TRBJ1-5; 7 bases align to TRBD1. CDR1 and CDR2 (germline): MNHEY, SVGEGT. V was pared by 6 bases and J by 5 bases, with 4 bases of the junction left unmatched. The CDR3 extends over 13 amino acids. The CDR3 region is CASRGQTHQPQHF. CDR3 DNA, as far as it was read: TGTGCCAGCAGGGGACAGACTCATCAGCCC.

This clone was detected many times. Read data end 3 residues before the CDR3 end; the end is taken from the germline J gene. This sequence joins TRBV12-5 and TRBJ2-3, with D tentatively TRBD1 (6 bases). Germline CDR1 is LGHNT and CDR2 is FRNRAP. This CDR3 is built from 15 residues. Trimming removed 3 bases from V and 3 bases from J, with 13 bases in between. CDR3 sequence reads: CASGLTGMGTDTQYF. Partial CDR3 DNA: TGTGCTAGTGGTTTAACAGGGATGGGGACAGATACG.

This clone showed up just a few times. With the read ending 3 residues before the CDR3 end, the germline J gene is used to fill in that end. The chain uses TRBV23-1 and TRBJ1-1; possible D gene TRBD1, 5 bases. Being an ORF, TRBV23-1 has a function that is uncertain. Trimming removed 2 bases from V and 4 bases from J, with 26 bases in between. This CDR3 has 19 residues. Incomplete CDR3 DNA: TGCGCCAGCAGTCAAGCCTACCCCCTTCGAGCGCAGGGATTCACTGAA. Amino acid sequence: CASSQAYPLRAQGFTE. The CDR3, in full, reads CASSQAYPLRAQGFTEAFF.

This clone was seen many times. The read ends 3 residues early relative to the CDR3; the germline J gene fills the gap. The chain couples TRBV18 to TRBJ2-3; 11 positions agree with TRBD1. CDR3 length: 13 residues. Germline CDR1 and CDR2: KGHSH and LQKENI. The CDR3 sequence: CASSQGTGGPQYF. The sequenced CDR3 bases are TGTGCCAGCTCCCAAGGGACAGGGGGTCCG.

This clone was detected ten times or more. The read terminates 3 residues before the CDR3 end, so the remaining end is supplied by the germline J gene. The V and J genes are TRBV7-8 and TRBJ2-1; 10 bases are a match to TRBD2. This CDR3 is 17 amino acids long. With 6 bases clipped from V and 5 bases from J, the junction kept 13 bases outside the gene matches. Germline CDR1 SGHVS, CDR2 FQNEAQ. The CDR3 bases that were read are TGTGCCAGCAGAGCCTCAACCGGGACTAGCGTGAACAATGAG. This gives the protein CASRASTGTSVNNE. The entire CDR3 protein is CASRASTGTSVNNEQFF. Combining the CDR3 with reference TRBV7-8 and TRBJ2-1 gives the whole variable domain GAGVSQSPRYKVAKRGQDVALRCDPISGHVSLFWYQQALGQGPEFLTYFQNEAQLDKSGLPSDRFFAERPEGSVSTLKIQRTQQEDSAVYLCASRASTGTSVNNEQFFGPGTRLTVL.

This clone was counted between two and nine times. The CDR3 goes on 3 residues after the read ends, and that part is filled in from the germline J gene. V is TRBV2 and J is TRBJ2-3; 10 bases map to TRBD2. Germline trimming cut 7 bases from V and 4 bases from J; bases unmatched to any gene: 8. The CDR3 length is 15 residues. The germline CDR1 and CDR2 sequences are SNHLY and FYNNEI. The DNA read from the CDR3 is TGTGCCAGCAAGGGAGCGGGAGGGCCCGCAGATACG. Its protein product is CASKGAGGPADT. The CDR3, in full, reads CASKGAGGPADTQYF.

This clone turned up a few times. The CDR3 goes on 3 residues after the read ends, and that part is filled in from the germline J gene. The chain joins TRBV5-1 to TRBJ1-4, with D tentatively TRBD1 (5 bases). V shed 4 bases and J shed 4 bases, with 11 bases lying between them. CDR1 is SGHRS and CDR2 is YFSETQ in the germline V gene. CDR3 length: 14 amino acids. CDR3 protein: CASSRGGNNEKLFF. The sequenced part of the CDR3 DNA is TGCGCCAGCAGCCGCGGGGGGAATAATGAAAAA.

This clone has more than one count but fewer than ten. The read ends 3 residues shy of where the CDR3 ends; the end is completed using the germline J gene. Distinct nucleotide sequences in the sample also encode this CDR3. The chain employs TRBV6-1 and TRBJ1-1; D might be TRBD1 (6 bases). The V gene's germline CDR1 is MNHNS and CDR2 SASEGT. V was trimmed by 4 bases and J by 1 base, leaving 7 bases between them. This CDR3 region has 13 residues. The CDR3 loop is CASSVGGNTEAFF. The sequenced CDR3 bases are TGTGCCAGCAGTGTAGGGGGGAACACTGAA.

This clone was counted many times. With the read ending 3 residues before the CDR3 end, the germline J gene is used to fill in that end. The chain links TRBV11-3 to TRBJ2-2, with 7 bases identical to TRBD2. The J segment lost 7 bases and the V segment lost 1 base, leaving 6 bases of the junction unmatched. The CDR3 consists of 15 residues. Germline V gene lookup returns CDR1 SGHNT and CDR2 YENEEA. The CDR3 loop reads CASSLGGSGNGELFF. The DNA read from the CDR3 is TGTGCCAGCAGCTTAGGAGGGAGCGGGAACGGGGAG.

This clone was seen more than once but under ten times. The read is 3 residues too short to cover the CDR3 end, so that end is filled in from the germline J gene. The V call is TRBV19, the J call TRBJ1-1; D possibly corresponds to TRBD1 (6 bases). The CDR3 runs 14 residues. Germline values: CDR1 LNHDA, CDR2 SQIVND (reference sequence). The sequenced part of the CDR3 DNA is TGTGCCAGTAGTATGGGGGATCGACAGGTAACA. This sequence encodes CASSMGDRQVT. The entire CDR3 sequence reads CASSMGDRQVTAFF.

This clone was detected ten times or more. The CDR3 end lies 3 residues beyond the end of the read and is filled in from the germline J gene. The chain employs TRBV19 and TRBJ2-1; 9 nucleotides align to TRBD2. Germline trimming cut 3 bases from V and 9 bases from J; bases unmatched to any gene: 12. The CDR3 totals 16 residues. Per the germline V gene, CDR1 is LNHDA and CDR2 is SQIVND (reference sequence). The CDR3 reads CASSIGPTSGSPEQFF. The CDR3 bases that were read are TGTGCCAGTAGTATCGGCCCGACTAGCGGCTCGCCTGAG.

This clone has ten or more counts. The read stops 3 residues short of the end of the CDR3; the missing end is completed from the germline J gene. The chain is built from TRBV18 and TRBJ2-3; D perhaps matches TRBD1 (5 bases). This CDR3 contains 16 residues. Germline assignment: CDR1 KGHSH and CDR2 LQKENI. Trimming cost V 2 bases and J 2 bases, with 14 bases left between them. The CDR3 is CASSPNGASTTDTQYF. Incomplete CDR3 DNA: TGTGCCAGCTCACCAAATGGGGCCTCGACCACAGATACG.

This clone was recorded many times. The read falls 3 residues short of the CDR3 end, and the missing part is taken from the germline J gene. The chain combines TRBV2 with TRBJ1-1, with D possibly being TRBD1 (5 bases). V was cut by 3 bases and J by 4 bases, with 12 bases left in between. The CDR3 covers 14 residues. Germline assignment: CDR1 SNHLY and CDR2 FYNNEI. The CDR3 bases that were read are TGTGCCAGCAGTGATCAGGGCCTGGGCACTGAA. Its protein product is CASSDQGLGTE. The entire CDR3 sequence reads CASSDQGLGTEAFF.

This clone was counted many times. The CDR3 end lies 3 residues beyond the end of the read and is filled in from the germline J gene. This rearrangement joins TRBV2 to TRBJ2-3; the match to TRBD2 covers 9 bases. The CDR3 is 14 amino acids. Germline V gene data show CDR1 as SNHLY and CDR2 as FYNNEI. V was pared by 5 bases and J by 1 base, with 1 base of the junction left unmatched. The DNA read from the CDR3 is TGTGCCAGCAGTTTAGCGGGAGGCACAGATACG. Its protein product is CASSLAGGTDT. The entire CDR3 sequence reads CASSLAGGTDTQYF.

This clone has only a few counts. The CDR3 is cut off 3 residues early in the read; its end comes from the germline J gene. V and J are TRBV19 and TRBJ1-5; 7 bases line up with TRBD1. The length of the CDR3 is 15 residues. Trimming cost V 1 base and J 7 bases; bases outside gene matches: 7. The germline gives CDR1 LNHDA, CDR2 SQIVND (reference sequence). CDR3 DNA, as far as it was read: TGTGCCAGTAGTATAGGTCAGGGGGTGCGGCAGCCC. Translated: CASSIGQGVRQP. The whole CDR3 sequence reads CASSIGQGVRQPQHF.

This clone was seen at least ten times. Partial CDR3 DNA: TGTGCCAGTATCCTCCCTGGGACAGGGGGCAATCAGCCC. This encodes CASILPGTGGNQP. The CDR3, in full, reads CASILPGTGGNQPQHF. The V gene is TRBV19, the J gene TRBJ1-5; 10 positions match TRBD1. The CDR3 end is not reached by the read, which stops 3 residues before it; the germline J gene fills it in. The junction had 8 bases not matched to a gene; V was cut back by 7 bases and J by 2 bases. Per germline, CDR1 LNHDA and CDR2 SQIVND (reference sequence). This CDR3 has 16 residues.

As to this clone: One end of the junction fails to match germline, which may point to a read error. The missing CDR3 end, 3 residues past where the read stops, is filled in from the germline J gene. This CDR3 is also generated by other DNA sequences in the sample. The chain uses TRBV30 and TRBJ1-3; possibly TRBD1 for D (5 bases). The CDR3 is 13 amino acids. The V gene's germline CDR1 is GTSNPN and CDR2 SVGIG (reference sequence). The covered CDR3 bases are TGTGCTTGGAGTGCGGGGGCTGGAAACACC. It encodes CAWSAGAGNT. The entire CDR3 sequence reads CAWSAGAGNTIYF.